This T cell receptor (beta chain) was obtained from a study of T cells in Graves' hyperthyroidism and ophthalmopathy (dated by TCRdb to about 2019). About the full investigation: To identify distinguishing TCR V-J signatures, a discovery cohort of around 100 patients was used, comprising some 43 with Graves' ophthalmopathy and 55 to 65 with stable Graves' hyperthyroidism. The paper reports TCR Vbeta CDR3 sequencing of roughly 140 peripheral blood samples: under 45 ophthalmopathy, fewer than 80 hyperthyroidism and approximately 17 progressor patients. In about six Graves' hyperthyroidism patients, the study also compared T-cell repertoires from thyroid tissue with T-cell repertoires from blood. Prospective prediction of ophthalmopathy was tested in an independent validation cohort of approximately 18 hyperthyroidism patients and 15 to 17 patients who later progressed to ophthalmopathy. The 100 discovery patients were randomly split 7:3 into training and test sets. After sampling, hyperthyroidism patients received methimazole starting at 30 mg daily, and ophthalmopathy patients received high-dose intravenous methylprednisolone. What the work shows at the level of the full study, not this receptor alone: Most expanded thyroid clonotypes (frequency above 0.001) were also detected in blood, a finding suggesting that blood repertoires may reflect thyroid immune responses. A model built on a 13 V-J signature distinguished ophthalmopathy from stable hyperthyroidism, reaching about 89% sensitivity and 81.08% specificity in cross-validation and 80%/75% in testing. In validation, the model predicted progression to ophthalmopathy with approximately 70% sensitivity and about 73% specificity, a median of about 6.7 months before onset. No statistical method was used to fix the sample size in advance, and group allocation was not hidden from the investigators.

The germline V gene provides CDR1 SGHVS and CDR2 FQNEAQ. CDR3 length: 19 amino acids, cysteine to phenylalanine. Only the CDR3 DNA is retained, 57 bases long and in frame from the first base. Trimming removed 1 base from V and 1 base from J; the gene matches leave 7 bases unexplained. The study excluded patients with uncontrolled infections, other autoimmune diseases, pregnancy or lactation. Clinical symptoms, serum thyroxine and TRAb, thyroid ultrasound, and orbital computed tomography formed the basis for the diagnoses. Total RNA was extracted with Trizol reagent, and quality was checked on an Agilent 2100 Bioanalyzer. Concerning this clonotype: Its cognate antigen has yet to be identified. The sample holds no much larger clone one base away, and base qualities are not on file.

TCR beta CDR3 regions were amplified from RNA transcripts. The first round of RT-PCR for the TCR CDR3 was performed with the HTBI primer set and the Qiagen OneStep RT-PCR kit. Libraries were constructed in a second round of multiplex PCR, after which size selection and purification were performed. Paired-end sequencing of the libraries was performed with 100 bp reads on an Illumina HiSeq2000. In the paper's pipeline: SOAPnuke was used to process the raw data, with reads discarded if the reads contained adapters or uncalled bases, had a mean Phred below 15, or lacked an exact constant-primer or identifier match. COPE v1.2.5 was used to merge the high-quality paired reads, and each unique nucleotide sequence was defined as a clonotype. MiTCR v1.1 was used to align clonotypes to the IMGT TRBV, TRBD and TRBJ reference segments. The analysis included only V-J combinations with a frequency above 0.0001, which together covered 99.2% of the repertoires. A TCS score was defined as the ratio between F50 (clonal expansion) and ExV (chaos), using BLOSUM62-based TCRdist between CDR3 peptides within each V-J. Welch's t-statistics and random forest reduced 514 V-J features to 10 to 15, which were used in a naive Bayes classifier (R e1071). The similarity between thyroid and blood repertoires was quantified using the Morisita-Horn index. TCRdb trimmed public reads at Q25 via fastp, called clones via MiXCR and kept in-frame beta chains. Duplicate CDR3 protein sequences are folded into a single record with the most common DNA and genes. V and J calls and clone size were set by TCRdb, not the authors. A total of approximately 700,000 distinct CDR3 sequences appear in this sample, about 45% of them only once. Approximately 6.8% of the sample belongs to the ten largest clones.

Sequencing was done on a sample of peripheral blood or thyroid tissue (not recorded which). The chain couples TRBV7-8 to TRBJ2-2, with 12 junctional bases fitting TRBD1. The TCR was taken from an adult man with Graves' disease, either hyperthyroidism or ophthalmopathy (not recorded which). CDR3 region: CASSLVGGQGARNTGELFF. The sequenced DNA: TGTGCCAGCAGCTTAGTTGGGGGACAGGGGGCGCGGAACACCGGGGAGCTGTTTTTT.